This is a list of T cell receptor beta chains from one sample in a study of CD8 T cells in ankylosing spondylitis. TCRdb used MiXCR to reprocess the 5' RACE reads, holding one entry per CDR3 protein. The sample has about 420,000 distinct CDR3 sequences, 20% to 25% seen once. The sequenced sample was blood, either unsorted or a sorted T cell fraction (not recorded which). These receptors all come from a male donor with ankylosing spondylitis. Both conserved end residues are trimmed from each CDR3. The D gene is left open where the match is weak.

v_call,d_call,j_call,cdr3_aa
TRBV15,NA,TRBJ2-3,ATSRDQDTNFDTQY
TRBV21-1,NA,TRBJ1-1,ATEQGPYTEAF
TRBV11-3,NA,TRBJ2-7,ASSLETGEGYEQY
TRBV3-1,NA,TRBJ2-1,ASSPISRGSEQF
TRBV20-1,NA,TRBJ2-7,SARGDRTYEQY
TRBV6-1,NA,TRBJ2-2,ASATGNTGELF
TRBV7-9,TRBD1,TRBJ1-1,ASSAQGAPGTEAF
TRBV18,TRBD2,TRBJ2-1,ASSPMAGAYNEQF
TRBV18,TRBD2,TRBJ2-1,ASSDFLRAGATNEQF
TRBV29-1,NA,TRBJ1-4,SVADRASNKNEKLF
TRBV7-8,NA,TRBJ2-3,ASSPQGTTGDTQY
TRBV7-2,NA,TRBJ2-3,ASSLAHPGTSSTDTQY
TRBV19,NA,TRBJ2-1,ASSTKTSGTRLGNEQF
TRBV7-9,NA,TRBJ2-2,ASSLTHTGELF
TRBV5-1,NA,TRBJ2-2,ASSVRGRVATGELF
TRBV20-1,NA,TRBJ1-2,SARDFRGAVGYT
TRBV30,NA,TRBJ1-2,AWSVQQIANYGYT
TRBV12-3/TRBV12-4,TRBD2,TRBJ2-3,ASSLGASGNTDTQY
TRBV12-3/TRBV12-4,NA,TRBJ2-3,ASSLGSQRGTDTQY
TRBV10-3,TRBD2,TRBJ2-3,AISETSGDGTDTQY
TRBV4-1,TRBD2,TRBJ2-5,ASSQGLAESPLTQY
TRBV12-3/TRBV12-4,NA,TRBJ1-1,ASSLRRGGVTEAF
TRBV20-1,TRBD1,TRBJ1-5,SARSRQGGYQPQH
TRBV12-3/TRBV12-4,NA,TRBJ2-7,ASSLSAGTAEQY
TRBV9,NA,TRBJ2-1,ASSVRVSSYNEQF
TRBV7-3,TRBD2,TRBJ2-2,ASSPIGGGGYTGELF
TRBV21-1,NA,TRBJ2-1,ASSKKGGAPRPDQEEQF
TRBV7-9,TRBD2,TRBJ2-1,ASSLLSVTSGEQF
TRBV12-3/TRBV12-4,TRBD1,TRBJ2-7,ASSGQGWAYEQY
TRBV20-1,NA,TRBJ2-1,SARGVNEQF
TRBV5-1,NA,TRBJ1-2,ASSGGLIGYEDIGYT
TRBV7-9,NA,TRBJ1-4,ASRGRKMDEKLF
TRBV11-2,NA,TRBJ2-3,ASSFRGAQTTDTQY
TRBV19,NA,TRBJ1-3,ASSISVGPSSGNTIY
TRBV27,NA,TRBJ1-5,ASSPRTGSNQPQH